The entry that follows covers one T cell receptor (beta chain) sequence. Its target is unknown. These data belong to a study of CD8 T cells in Susac syndrome. RNA, at about 0.45 to 1 ug, was reverse transcribed with random hexamers. TCRdb independently ran MiXCR on the immunoSEQ multiplex PCR reads; one entry per CDR3 protein. The sample holds approximately 160,000 distinct CDR3 sequences, under 95% seen once. The V gene lost 1 base and the J gene lost 2 bases, with 9 bases spanning the gap. The CDR3 sequence is 15 residues long. Germline CDR1 SGHRS, CDR2 YFSETQ. Study-wide results and limits: The relatively small number of individuals in the TCR sequencing and HLA analysis was acknowledged by the study.

The sample comprised CD4+ T cells from PBMCs. The clonotype was recovered from a human donor in good health. V and J are TRBV5-1 and TRBJ2-2; possible D gene TRBD1, 6 bases. CDR3 coding DNA: TGCGCCAGCAGCTTGCGGGGACAAAACACCGGGGAGCTGTTTTTT. It yields the protein CASSLRGQNTGELFF.